This T cell receptor beta chain was observed in a study of CD8 T cells in Susac syndrome. Study-wide points: The relatively small number of individuals in the TCR sequencing and HLA analysis was acknowledged by the study.

Random hexamers were used to reverse transcribe the RNA input (about 0.5 to 1 ug). Multiplex PCR with immunoSEQ amplified the TCR beta CDR3 across 54 Vbeta and 13 Jbeta. MiXCR, applied by TCRdb to the immunoSEQ multiplex PCR reads, yields one record per CDR3 protein. The repertoire consists of about 150,000 distinct CDR3 sequences, with about 94% occurring once and the leading ten covering more than 0.2%. Comments on this clonotype: Antigen: not known.

V was trimmed by 9 bases and J by 4 bases, leaving 9 bases between them. Per the germline V gene, CDR1 is SNHLY and CDR2 is FYNNEI. The CDR3 consists of 11 residues. Sequencing of TCR beta was carried out in blood CD8+ and CD4+ T cells. The clonotype was recovered from a human donor with multiple sclerosis. J is TRBJ1-2 and V is TRBV2; D is perhaps TRBD1 (6 bases). Sequenced input: CD8+ T cells from PBMCs. CDR3 sequence: CASQGSYGYTF. CDR3 sequence (DNA): TGTGCCAGTCAGGGGTCCTATGGCTACACCTTC.